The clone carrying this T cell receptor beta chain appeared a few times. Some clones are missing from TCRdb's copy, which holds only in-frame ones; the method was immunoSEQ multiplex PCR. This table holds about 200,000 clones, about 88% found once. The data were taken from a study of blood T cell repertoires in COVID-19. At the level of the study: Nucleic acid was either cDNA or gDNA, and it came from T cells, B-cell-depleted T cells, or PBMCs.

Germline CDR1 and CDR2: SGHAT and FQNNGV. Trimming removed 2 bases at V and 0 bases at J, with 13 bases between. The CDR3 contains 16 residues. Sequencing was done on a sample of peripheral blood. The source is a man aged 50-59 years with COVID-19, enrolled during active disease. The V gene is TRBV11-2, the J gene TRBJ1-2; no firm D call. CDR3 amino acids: CASSLHALITNYGYTF. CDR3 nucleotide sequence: TGTGCCAGCAGCTTACATGCACTAATTACTAACTATGGCTACACCTTC.